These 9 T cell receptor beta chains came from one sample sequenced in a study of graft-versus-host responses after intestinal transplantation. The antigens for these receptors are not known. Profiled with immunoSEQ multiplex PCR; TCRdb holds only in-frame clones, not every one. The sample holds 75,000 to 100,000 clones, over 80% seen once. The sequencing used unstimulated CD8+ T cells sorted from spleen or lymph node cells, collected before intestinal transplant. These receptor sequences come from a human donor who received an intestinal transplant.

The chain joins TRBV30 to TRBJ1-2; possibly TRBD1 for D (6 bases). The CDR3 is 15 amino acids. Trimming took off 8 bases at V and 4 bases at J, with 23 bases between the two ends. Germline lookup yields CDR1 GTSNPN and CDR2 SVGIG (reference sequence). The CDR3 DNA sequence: TGTGCCGGAGAACCGCGGGGGGGCGCCTTCTATGGCTACACCTTC. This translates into CAGEPRGGAFYGYTF.

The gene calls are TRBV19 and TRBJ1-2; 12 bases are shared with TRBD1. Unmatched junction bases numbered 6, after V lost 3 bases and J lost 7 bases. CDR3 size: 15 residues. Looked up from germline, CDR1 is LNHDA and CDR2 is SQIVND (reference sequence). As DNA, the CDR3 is TGTGCCAGTAGTATCTCGGGACAGGGGGCGATTGGCTACACCTTC. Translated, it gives CASSISGQGAIGYTF.

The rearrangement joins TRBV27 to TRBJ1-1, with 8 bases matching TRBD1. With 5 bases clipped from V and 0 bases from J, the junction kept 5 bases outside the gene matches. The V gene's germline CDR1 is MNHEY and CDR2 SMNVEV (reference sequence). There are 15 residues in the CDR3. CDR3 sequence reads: CASSIGTGLNTEAFF. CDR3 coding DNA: TGTGCCAGCAGTATCGGGACAGGCTTGAACACTGAAGCTTTCTTT.

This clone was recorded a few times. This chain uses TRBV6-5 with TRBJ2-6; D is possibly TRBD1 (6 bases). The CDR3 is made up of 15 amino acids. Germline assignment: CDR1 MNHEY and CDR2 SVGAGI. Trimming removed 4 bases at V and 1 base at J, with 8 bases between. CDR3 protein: CASSSGESGANVLTF. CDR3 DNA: TGTGCCAGCAGTTCAGGGGAATCTGGGGCCAACGTCCTGACTTTC.

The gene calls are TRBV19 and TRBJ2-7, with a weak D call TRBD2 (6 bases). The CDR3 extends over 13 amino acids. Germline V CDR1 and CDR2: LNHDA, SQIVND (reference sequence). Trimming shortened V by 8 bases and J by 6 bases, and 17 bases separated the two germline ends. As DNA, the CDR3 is TGTGCCAGTTCCTTGGGAGGACTCGCCGAGCAGTACTTC. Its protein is CASSLGGLAEQYF.

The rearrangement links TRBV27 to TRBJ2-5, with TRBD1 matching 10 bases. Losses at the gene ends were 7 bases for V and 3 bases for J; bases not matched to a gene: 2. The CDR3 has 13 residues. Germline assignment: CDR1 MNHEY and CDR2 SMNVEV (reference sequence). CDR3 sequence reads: CASTGTGEETQYF. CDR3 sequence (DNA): TGTGCCAGCACTGGGACAGGGGAAGAGACCCAGTACTTC.

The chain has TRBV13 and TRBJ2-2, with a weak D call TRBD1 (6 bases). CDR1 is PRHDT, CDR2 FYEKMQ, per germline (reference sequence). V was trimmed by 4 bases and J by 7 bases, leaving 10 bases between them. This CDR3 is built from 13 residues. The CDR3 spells CASSYRVHGELFF. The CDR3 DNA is TGTGCCAGCAGCTACAGGGTTCACGGGGAGCTGTTTTTT.

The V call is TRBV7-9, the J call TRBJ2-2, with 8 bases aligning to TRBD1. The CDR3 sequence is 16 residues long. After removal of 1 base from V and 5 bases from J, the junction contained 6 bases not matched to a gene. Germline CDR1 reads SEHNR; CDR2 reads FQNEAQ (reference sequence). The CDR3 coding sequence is TGTGCCAGCAGCTTAGGAGGACAGGGATCGACCGGGGAGCTGTTTTTT. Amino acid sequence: CASSLGGQGSTGELFF. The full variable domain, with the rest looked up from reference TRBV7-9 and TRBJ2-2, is DTGVSQNPRHKITKRGQNVTFRCDPISEHNRLYWYRQTLGQGPEFLTYFQNEAQLEKSRLLSDRFSAERPKGSFSTLEIQRTEQGDSAMYLCASSLGGQGSTGELFFGEGSRLTVL.

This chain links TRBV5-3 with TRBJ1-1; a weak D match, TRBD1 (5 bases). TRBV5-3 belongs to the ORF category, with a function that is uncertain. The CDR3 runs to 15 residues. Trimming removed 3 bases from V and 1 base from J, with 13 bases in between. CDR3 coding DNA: TGTGCCAGAAGCTGGGATATTACAGGGAACACTGAAGCTTTCTTT. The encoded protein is CARSWDITGNTEAFF.